These 4 T cell receptor beta chains came from one sample sequenced in a study of OX40 agonist ivuxolimab in advanced cancers. This table comes from immunoSEQ multiplex PCR, and its TCRdb copy is limited to in-frame clones, with some not included. Found here are 75,000 to 100,000 clones, 84% of them singletons; the top ten hold less than 6%. Specimen: CD4+ or CD8+ T cells sorted from blood, collected in a trial of the OX40 agonist ivuxolimab. These receptors were obtained from an adult with an advanced solid tumor such as melanoma, head and neck, liver or kidney cancer.

This clone was seen only a few times. The V gene is TRBV6-5, the J gene TRBJ1-3; tentatively, D is TRBD1 (5 bases). Germline CDR1 MNHEY, CDR2 SVGAGI. V was pared by 4 bases and J by 2 bases, with 9 bases between. CDR3 size: 14 residues. The DNA for the CDR3 is TGTGCCAGCAGTTCCGGGACGCCTGGAAACACCATATATTTT. The encoded protein is CASSSGTPGNTIYF.

V is TRBV11-3 and J is TRBJ2-2; no definite D call. With 5 bases removed from V and 7 bases from J, the gap between germline ends came to 8 bases. The CDR3 has 12 amino acids. The germline V gene encodes CDR1 SGHNT and CDR2 YENEEA. CDR3 residues: CASSQAFGELFF. The CDR3, as DNA: TGTGCCAGCAGCCAAGCCTTCGGGGAGCTGTTTTTT.

This chain links TRBV2 with TRBJ1-1; TRBD1 aligns across 10 bases. Germline V gives CDR1 SNHLY, CDR2 FYNNEI. This CDR3 comprises 15 residues. Unmatched junction bases numbered 4, after V lost 5 bases and J lost 1 base. In nucleotides, the CDR3 is TGTGCCAGCAGTAGGGACAGGGGACCGAACACTGAAGCTTTCTTT. Protein product: CASSRDRGPNTEAFF.

The chain combines TRBV9 with TRBJ2-3, with 10 bases lining up with TRBD2. The V gene end was trimmed by 3 bases and the J gene end by 1 base; junction bases not matched to a gene: 8. Germline V gives CDR1 SGDLS, CDR2 YYNGEE. The CDR3 is 17 amino acids. The CDR3 region is CASSESGGTSGTDTQYF. The CDR3 coding sequence is TGTGCCAGCAGCGAAAGCGGTGGGACTAGCGGCACAGATACGCAGTATTTT.